This record concerns one T cell receptor beta chain sequence. Per the original methods: Counts of nucleated cells, estimated from reference gene primer amplification, were obtained. Using immunoSEQ multiplex PCR, the repertoire was profiled, and TCRdb retains in-frame clones only, with some absent. V and J calls plus clone size are reproduced from that table; the DNA served to infer D and trimming. The repertoire holds 98,000 or so clones, with about nine tenths as singletons. The entry originates in a study of blood T cell repertoires in COVID-19. Study in general: Samples taken during acute and convalescent COVID-19 were collected in the United States, Italy and Spain. T cells, B-cell-depleted T cells, or PBMCs supplied cDNA or gDNA.

The origin of this receptor is a man between 60 and 75 years old with COVID-19, enrolled during active disease. The sequenced sample was peripheral blood.

CDR3 loop: CSASGGRFGYTF. Written as DNA, the CDR3 is TGCAGTGCTAGTGGGGGGCGGTTTGGCTACACCTTC. The chain uses TRBV20-1 and TRBJ1-2; TRBD1 is a possible D gene (6 bases). Germline values: CDR1 DFQATT, CDR2 SNEGSKA (reference sequence). This CDR3 contains 12 residues. Trimming took 3 bases from V and 7 from J, leaving 12 bases between them.